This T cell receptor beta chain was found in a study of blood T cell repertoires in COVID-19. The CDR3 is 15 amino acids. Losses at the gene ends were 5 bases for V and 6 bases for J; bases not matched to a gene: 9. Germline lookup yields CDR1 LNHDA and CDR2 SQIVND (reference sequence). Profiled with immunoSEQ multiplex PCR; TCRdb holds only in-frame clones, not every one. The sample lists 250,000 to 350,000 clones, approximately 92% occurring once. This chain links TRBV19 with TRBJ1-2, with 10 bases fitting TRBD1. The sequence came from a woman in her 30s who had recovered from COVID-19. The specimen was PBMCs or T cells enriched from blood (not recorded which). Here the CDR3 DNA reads TGTGCCAGTAGTTTCCCCCGGGACAGGGGCCATGGCTACACCTTC. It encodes CASSFPRDRGHGYTF.